This entry describes one T cell receptor (beta chain). Different DNA sequences within this sample yield the same CDR3. CDR1 is SGHDT and CDR2 is YYEEEE in the germline V gene. The CDR3 has 14 amino acids. The J segment lost 1 base and the V segment lost 2 bases, leaving 1 base of the junction unmatched. The sample comes from a study of shared clonotypes between healthy human individuals. Genomic DNA of every subset was divided equally among multiple immunoSEQ plates. Using immunoSEQ multiplex PCR, the repertoire was profiled, and TCRdb retains in-frame clones only, with some absent. Among some 2,100,000 clones, 95% were seen once, and the ten largest hold roughly 0.13%.

Sequenced: naive CD4+ T cells sorted from blood. This sample's subset: CD45RA+ positively selected. This clonotype was obtained from a man younger than 35 in good health. This chain joins TRBV5-6 and TRBJ2-3; TRBD2 matches at 7 bases. This CDR3 reads CASSFLAGTDTQYF. DNA for the CDR3: TGTGCCAGCAGCTTTCTAGCGGGCACAGATACGCAGTATTTT.